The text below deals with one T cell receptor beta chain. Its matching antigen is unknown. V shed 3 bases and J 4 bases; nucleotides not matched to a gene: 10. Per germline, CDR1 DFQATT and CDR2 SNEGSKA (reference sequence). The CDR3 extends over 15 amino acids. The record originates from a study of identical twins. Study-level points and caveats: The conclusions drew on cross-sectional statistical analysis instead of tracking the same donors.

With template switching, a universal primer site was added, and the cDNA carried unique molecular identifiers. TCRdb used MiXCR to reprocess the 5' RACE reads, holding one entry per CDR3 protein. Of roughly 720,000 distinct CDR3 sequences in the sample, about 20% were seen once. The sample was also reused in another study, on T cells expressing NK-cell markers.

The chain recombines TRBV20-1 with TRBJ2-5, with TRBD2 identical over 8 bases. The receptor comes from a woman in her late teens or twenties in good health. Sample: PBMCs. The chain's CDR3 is CSASGGSGVLETQYF. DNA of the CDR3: TGCAGTGCTAGTGGGGGTAGCGGGGTTTTAGAGACCCAGTACTTC.